A single sample is the source of the 20 T cell receptor beta chains below, sequenced in a study of somatic mutations in cytotoxic T cells in rheumatoid arthritis. Profiling relied on immunoSEQ multiplex PCR, and the TCRdb table lists in-frame clones only, not all of them. The sample lists about 4,700 clones; just under 80% were seen once. Sequences were obtained from CD8+ T cells sorted from blood. These receptors originate from a man between 65 and 85 years old with rheumatoid arthritis.

V is TRBV11-1 and J is TRBJ2-7; 8 nucleotides align to TRBD2. Germline lookup yields CDR1 SGHAT and CDR2 FQDESV (reference sequence). The V and J ends lost 4 bases and 0 bases, in that order; junction bases with no gene match: 5. This CDR3 has 15 amino acids. The CDR3 here is CASSWGGGPSYEQYF. CDR3 DNA: TGTGCCAGCAGCTGGGGCGGGGGGCCCTCCTACGAGCAGTACTTC.

Remarks on this clone: A junction end diverges from the germline sequence, so it may reflect a read error. The chain employs TRBV28 and TRBJ2-7; possibly TRBD1 for D (6 bases). Germline V gene sequence: CDR1 MDHEN, CDR2 SYDVKM. The CDR3 length is 15 residues. CDR3 sequence (DNA): TGTGCCGGCAGTATAAGACAGGCGAGCTCCTACGAGCAGTACTTC. Amino acids: CAGSIRQASSYEQYF.

This chain joins TRBV9 and TRBJ1-1, with 8 bases lining up with TRBD1. This CDR3 is built from 16 residues. The germline CDR1 and CDR2 sequences are SGDLS and YYNGEE. V was pared by 0 bases and J by 6 bases, with 10 bases of the junction left unmatched. The CDR3 loop reads CASSVGGQGAWAEAFF. The CDR3 DNA reads as TGTGCCAGCAGCGTAGGCGGGCAGGGGGCCTGGGCTGAAGCTTTCTTT.

V and J are TRBV28 and TRBJ2-1, with 9 bases aligning to TRBD2. The CDR3 totals 16 residues. Germline assignment: CDR1 MDHEN and CDR2 SYDVKM. V was pared by 6 bases and J by 8 bases, with 14 bases of the junction left unmatched. The CDR3 sequence is CASSPSSGRKTYEQFF. The DNA of the CDR3 is TGTGCCAGCAGCCCCAGCAGCGGGAGGAAAACCTATGAGCAGTTCTTC.

The gene calls are TRBV5-1 and TRBJ2-7, with D possibly matching TRBD2 (5 bases). Trimming took 9 bases from V and 2 from J, leaving 18 bases between them. Germline V gene lookup returns CDR1 SGHRS and CDR2 YFSETQ. The CDR3 has 14 amino acids. The CDR3 nucleotides are TGCGCCACTACCCCGAGCGGACGTCCCTACGAGCAGTACTTC. Amino acid sequence: CATTPSGRPYEQYF.

The chain uses TRBV27 and TRBJ2-1; TRBD1 matches at 8 bases. V lost 4 bases and J lost 0; bases outside the gene matches: 8. Germline CDR1 and CDR2: MNHEY and SMNVEV (reference sequence). This CDR3 is 17 amino acids long. CDR3 sequence reads: CASSSSGGESSYNEQFF. The CDR3 coding sequence is TGTGCCAGCAGTTCGTCAGGGGGCGAGAGCTCCTACAATGAGCAGTTCTTC.

This clone was found once. This chain joins TRBV10-3 and TRBJ1-1, with D possibly matching TRBD1 (5 bases). Germline lookup yields CDR1 ENHRY and CDR2 SYGVKD. Trimming took 10 bases from V and 7 from J, leaving 16 bases between them. The CDR3 length is 12 residues. CDR3 sequence: CATSLGDGEAFF. Here the CDR3 DNA reads TGTGCCACCTCCTTAGGGGATGGTGAAGCTTTCTTT.

V is TRBV5-1 and J is TRBJ2-5; 7 nucleotides align to TRBD1. The J segment lost 2 bases and the V segment lost 2 bases, leaving 6 bases of the junction unmatched. The CDR3 covers 15 residues. CDR1 and CDR2 from the germline V gene are SGHRS and YFSETQ. CDR3: CASSFPRQGQETQYF. In nucleotides, the CDR3 is TGCGCCAGCAGCTTTCCGCGACAGGGACAAGAGACCCAGTACTTC.

The chain has TRBV27 and TRBJ2-1; 7 bases line up with TRBD2. With V trimmed by 5 bases and J by 7 bases, 11 bases remained unmatched. This CDR3 is built from 15 residues. Germline CDR1 and CDR2: MNHEY and SMNVEV (reference sequence). The CDR3 reads CASSPTGGGGNEQFF. For the CDR3, the DNA is TGTGCCAGCAGTCCCACTGGCGGGGGAGGGAATGAGCAGTTCTTC.

This clone has only one observation. The chain combines TRBV7-9 with TRBJ1-3, with D possibly matching TRBD1 (6 bases). CDR3 length: 16 amino acids. Trimming pared 5 bases from V and 4 bases from J, leaving 18 bases between. Germline CDR1 and CDR2: SEHNR and FQNEAQ (reference sequence). The CDR3 spells CASSTSGGGQGNTIYF. As DNA, the CDR3 is TGTGCCAGCAGCACCTCCGGGGGGGGGCAAGGAAACACCATATATTTT.

The chain combines TRBV7-8 with TRBJ1-2; 8 bases line up with TRBD1. The germline V gene encodes CDR1 SGHVS and CDR2 FQNEAQ. CDR3 length: 15 residues. Trimming took 5 bases from V and 4 from J; bases not matched to a gene: 9. The DNA of the CDR3 is TGTGCCAGCAGCAACCCGGGACAGGCCCCCTATGGCTACACCTTC. This sequence encodes CASSNPGQAPYGYTF.

V usage is TRBV5-5 and J usage is TRBJ1-4; 7 bases align to TRBD1. CDR1 is SGHKS and CDR2 is YYEKEE in the germline V gene (reference sequence). V was pared by 3 bases and J by 8 bases, with 7 bases of the junction left unmatched. This CDR3 spans 14 amino acids. This CDR3 is CASSYRQGGEKLFF. The CDR3 DNA is TGTGCCAGCAGCTACCGACAGGGTGGGGAAAAACTGTTTTTT.

The chain has TRBV14 and TRBJ2-7; TRBD2 matches at 8 bases. The germline V gene encodes CDR1 SGHDN and CDR2 FVKESK. The ends lost 4 bases at V and 0 bases at J; junction bases unmatched: 5. This CDR3 contains 15 residues. In DNA form, the CDR3 reads TGTGCCAGCAGCCCCCTGCTAGCGGGCTCCTACGAGCAGTACTTC. Encoded protein: CASSPLLAGSYEQYF.

This clone was seen only once. The V gene is TRBV5-4, the J gene TRBJ2-7; D is ambiguous. Trimming shortened V by 0 bases and J by 6 bases, and 10 bases separated the two germline ends. CDR3 length: 13 residues. Germline CDR1 and CDR2: SGHNT and YYREEE (reference sequence). The CDR3 coding sequence is TGTGCCAGCAGCTTGGGAACAGTTGGCGAGCAGTACTTC. This codes for CASSLGTVGEQYF.

The V call is TRBV19, the J call TRBJ1-1; TRBD1 might be the D (5 bases). V gave up 3 bases and J gave up 5 bases, with 10 bases separating them. The CDR3 is 13 amino acids. Germline V lookup: CDR1 LNHDA, CDR2 SQIVND (reference sequence). The CDR3 loop is CASSIQGLTEAFF. Here the CDR3 DNA reads TGTGCCAGTAGTATTCAGGGTTTAACTGAAGCTTTCTTT.

The gene calls are TRBV7-9 and TRBJ1-2; no clear D gene. V lost 4 bases, J lost 5 bases, and 8 bases lay in between. The length of the CDR3 is 12 residues. Looked up from germline, CDR1 is SEHNR and CDR2 is FQNEAQ (reference sequence). CDR3 sequence (DNA): TGTGCCAGCAGCTCCGACACGTATGGCTACACCTTC. Translation: CASSSDTYGYTF.

This chain joins TRBV4-2 and TRBJ2-1; no clear D gene. CDR1 LGHNA and CDR2 YNFKEQ come from the germline V gene. This CDR3 region has 13 residues. V lost 0 bases to trimming and J lost 5 bases, with 5 bases between them. CDR3 residues: CASSQEENNEQFF. The CDR3 DNA sequence: TGTGCCAGCAGCCAAGAGGAGAACAATGAGCAGTTCTTC.

The CDR3 loop reads CASSPDSGSYEQYF. The CDR3 DNA sequence: TGTGCCAGCTCACCAGATAGCGGGTCCTACGAGCAGTACTTC. The chain links TRBV18 to TRBJ2-7; 7 positions agree with TRBD2. Trimming removed 2 bases from V and 1 base from J; junction bases left unmatched: 2. The CDR3 covers 14 residues. Germline CDR1 KGHSH, CDR2 LQKENI.

J is TRBJ2-7 and V is TRBV19; 11 bases align to TRBD1. This CDR3 spans 14 amino acids. The germline V gene has CDR1 LNHDA and CDR2 SQIVND (reference sequence). V trimming: 6 bases; J trimming: 3 bases; junction bases outside the gene matches: 4. CDR3 bases: TGTGCCAGTAGCCTGGACAGGGGGCACTACGAGCAGTACTTC. Translating gives CASSLDRGHYEQYF.

This chain uses TRBV27 with TRBJ1-4; tentative D call: TRBD1 (5 bases). V was clipped by 5 bases and J by 8 bases, with 21 bases between them. The CDR3 consists of 16 residues. Germline lookup yields CDR1 MNHEY and CDR2 SMNVEV (reference sequence). CDR3 sequence reads: CASSPWFKGLEEKLFF. The CDR3 nucleotides read TGTGCCAGCAGTCCCTGGTTTAAGGGGCTGGAGGAAAAACTGTTTTTT.